The clone carrying this TCR beta chain showed up just a few times. Its antigen is undetermined. The data are from a study of human T cells and chemical hapten exposure. General study results and limits: PT1 expanded TCR counts and patch test score were linked, and their correlation was positive.

Germline CDR1 is MNHEY and CDR2 is SVGAGI. V gave up 6 bases and J gave up 0 bases, with 10 bases separating them. The CDR3 extends over 14 amino acids. Via MiXCR, TCRdb re-called the RACE reads, giving one row per CDR3 protein. The sample lists some 54,000 distinct CDR3 sequences; around 9.5% were seen once. This sample's time point: patch test 2, 6 weeks after DPC sensitization. The sample's treatment: therapeutic diphenylcyclopropenone sensitization with weekly scalp DPC. V usage is TRBV6-5 and J usage is TRBJ2-3; tentative D call: TRBD2 (6 bases). The receptor's source is a woman aged 45-65 years with alopecia areata. Some clones in this sample may be carry-over from other donors' samples. Sample: whole blood, taken in connection with sensitization to the hapten diphenylcyclopropenone (DPC). The CDR3 is CASRPGGSTDTQYF. The CDR3 DNA reads TGTGCCAGCAGGCCTGGGGGGAGCACAGATACGCAGTATTTT.